The entry that follows covers one T cell receptor beta chain sequence. Its specificity is unknown. Some clones are missing from TCRdb's copy, which holds only in-frame ones; the method was immunoSEQ multiplex PCR. The sample has roughly 240,000 clones, about 87% seen once. Among the 90 to 150 subjects of the validation cohort, separate from the roughly 700-subject first cohort, were the donors. The data derive from a study of cytomegalovirus exposure and HLA in healthy donors. Whole-study context: The platform used for the roughly 130 validation repertoires matched that of the 650 to 750 first-cohort repertoires, a later analysis reported.

The study, taken as a whole, reports: As was reported, the classifier diagnosed cytomegalovirus status with high specificity and sensitivity.

Input material: PBMCs. This receptor was taken from a man aged 18 to 29 in good health and CMV-seronegative.

CDR3 nucleotides: TGTGCCAGCAGCTTAACGGGCACAGATACGCAGTATTTT. Residues: CASSLTGTDTQYF. This sequence joins TRBV13 and TRBJ2-3; D unresolved. Germline CDR1 is PRHDT and CDR2 is FYEKMQ (reference sequence). Trimming shortened V by 2 bases and J by 1 base, and 4 bases separated the two germline ends. This CDR3 is built from 13 residues.